Each of the 28 T cell receptor beta chains below was sequenced from the same sample in a study of T-cell reconstitution after alpha-beta-depleted transplantation in children (dated by TCRdb to the mid-2010s). The treatment or condition label, as the study defines it: allogeneic hematopoietic cell transplantation with graft depleted of TCRalphabeta T cells and CD19 B cells. The method was PCR. Sequencer: Illumina HiSeq 2500. Molecular barcoding was employed in the preparation of TCR libraries, with unique molecular identifiers being used to normalize TCRbeta repertoire quantification. TCRdb itself trimmed the public reads at Q25 with fastp, ran MiXCR and retained productive beta chains. A single entry per CDR3 protein holds the most common genes and DNA from its merged rows. Recorded for this sample are 120,000 to 150,000 distinct CDR3 sequences; roughly 8.8% of them occurred a single time. Over 15% of the sample lies in the top ten.

Sequencing used PBMCs, mostly from graft donor cells, obtained 180 days after TCRalphabeta/CD19-depleted stem cell transplant. The receptors were sampled from a female patient aged 2 to 10 who had a stem cell transplant for congenital amegakaryocytic thrombocytopenia, so the T cells may come from the graft donor.

The chain recombines TRBV7-2 with TRBJ2-4; TRBD2 matches 7 bases. CDR3 length equals 16 residues. The V and J ends lost 0 bases and 3 bases, in that order; junction bases with no gene match: 5. Germline V gives CDR1 SGHTA, CDR2 FQGNSA. CDR3 sequence reads: CASSLAIAGVKNIQYF. The DNA of the CDR3 is TGTGCCAGCAGCTTAGCTATCGCGGGAGTCAAAAACATTCAGTACTTC.

This clonotype was picked up many times. V usage is TRBV5-1 and J usage is TRBJ2-1; D not resolved. Trimming stripped 5 bases from V and 6 bases from J, with 6 bases between. This CDR3 comprises 11 residues. Per germline, CDR1 SGHRS and CDR2 YFSETQ. As DNA, the CDR3 is TGCGCCAGCAGGATATCCAATGAGCAGTTCTTC. It translates to CASRISNEQFF.

This clonotype was detected many times. DNA of the CDR3: TGTGCCAGCAGAAAATACTGGGGGTACGAGCAGTACTTC. Protein: CASRKYWGYEQYF. The gene calls are TRBV28 and TRBJ2-7, with D tentatively TRBD1 or TRBD2 (5 bases each). Germline V lookup: CDR1 MDHEN, CDR2 SYDVKM. V lost 6 bases to trimming and J lost 4 bases, with 13 bases between them. CDR3 length equals 13 residues.

There are many counts of this clonotype. This rearrangement joins TRBV20-1 to TRBJ2-7; the match to TRBD1 covers 8 bases. Germline lookup yields CDR1 DFQATT and CDR2 SNEGSKA (reference sequence). The CDR3 contains 13 residues. V was clipped by 3 bases and J by 4 bases; unmatched bases: 5. In nucleotides, the CDR3 is TGCAGTGCTAGGGGGCAGGGGGCTTACGAGCAGTACTTC. Its translation: CSARGQGAYEQYF.

This clonotype was counted many times. The J gene is TRBJ2-7, the V gene TRBV28; TRBD2 matches 7 bases. CDR3 length equals 15 residues. The trim removed 6 bases at V and 3 bases at J, leaving 11 bases unmatched. Germline V gene sequence: CDR1 MDHEN, CDR2 SYDVKM. CDR3 in DNA: TGTGCCAGCAGCTACGGACTAGTGACAGTCTACGAGCAGTACTTC. It translates to CASSYGLVTVYEQYF.

This clonotype was detected only a few times. J is TRBJ1-1 and V is TRBV20-1; D may be TRBD1 (5 bases). V dropped 3 bases and J dropped 0 bases, with 11 bases sitting between them. The CDR3 totals 14 residues. CDR1 is DFQATT and CDR2 is SNEGSKA in the germline V gene (reference sequence). The CDR3 sequence: CSASAGIMNTEAFF. The CDR3 DNA reads TGCAGTGCTAGTGCAGGGATCATGAACACTGAAGCTTTCTTT.

This clonotype was seen at least ten times. V gene TRBV6-2 or TRBV6-3 combines with J gene TRBJ2-1, with 9 bases matching TRBD2. This CDR3 has 17 amino acids. CDR1 is MNHEY, CDR2 SVGEGT, per germline. The junction had 6 bases not matched to a gene; V was cut back by 0 bases and J by 3 bases. The CDR3 region is CASSYSQPAGGYNEQFF. The CDR3 coding sequence is TGTGCCAGCAGTTACTCCCAACCAGCGGGAGGCTACAATGAGCAGTTCTTC.

This chain connects TRBV20-1 to TRBJ1-2, with 7 bases aligning to TRBD1. This CDR3 is built from 13 residues. With V trimmed by 6 bases and J by 6 bases, 10 bases remained unmatched. CDR1 DFQATT and CDR2 SNEGSKA come from the germline V gene (reference sequence). The CDR3 sequence is CSASTQGGNGYTF. The CDR3 region has the DNA TGCAGTGCGAGCACGCAGGGGGGAAATGGCTACACCTTC.

This clonotype was seen ten or more times. The DNA of the CDR3 is TGCAGTGCTTCTAGCGGGAGCGCCGGGGAGCTGTTTTTT. It specifies CSASSGSAGELFF. The rearrangement joins TRBV20-1 to TRBJ2-2; TRBD2 aligns across 10 bases. The trim removed 5 bases at V and 6 bases at J, leaving 3 bases unmatched. The CDR3 spans 13 residues. Germline assignment: CDR1 DFQATT and CDR2 SNEGSKA (reference sequence).

This clonotype was observed many times. The chain employs TRBV7-9 and TRBJ1-4; D remains unclear. This CDR3 has 14 residues. Germline loops: CDR1 SEHNR, CDR2 FQNEAQ (reference sequence). Deletions cut 0 bases from V and 6 bases from J, with 8 bases between. Here the CDR3 DNA reads TGTGCCAGCAGCTTAGCCGTCGAGGATGAAAAACTGTTTTTT. It encodes CASSLAVEDEKLFF.

The genes are TRBV30 and TRBJ2-3; 7 nucleotides match TRBD2. Trimming cost V 6 bases and J 5 bases; bases outside gene matches: 2. Germline V gene sequence: CDR1 GTSNPN, CDR2 SVGIG (reference sequence). The CDR3 contains 11 residues. This chain's CDR3 is CACLAGDTQYF. CDR3 coding DNA: TGTGCCTGCTTAGCGGGAGATACGCAGTATTTT.

The table lists this clonotype with many counts. The chain carries TRBV7-2 and TRBJ2-3; the D is unclear. Trimming took off 3 bases at V and 0 bases at J, with 7 bases between the two ends. There are 14 residues in the CDR3. CDR1 SGHTA and CDR2 FQGNSA come from the germline V gene. This CDR3 reads CASSFYLSTDTQYF. In nucleotides, the CDR3 is TGTGCCAGCAGCTTCTACTTGAGCACAGATACGCAGTATTTT. The full variable domain, completed using reference TRBV7-2 and TRBJ2-3, is GAGVSQSPSNKVTEKGKDVELRCDPISGHTALYWYRQSLGQGLEFLIYFQGNSAPDKSGLPSDRFSAERTGGSVSTLTIQRTQQEDSAVYLCASSFYLSTDTQYFGPGTRLTVL.

The rearrangement links TRBV15 to TRBJ1-2, with D perhaps TRBD1 (5 bases). Trimming removed 0 bases from V and 4 bases from J, with 15 bases in between. CDR3 size: 16 residues. Germline V gene lookup returns CDR1 LNHNV and CDR2 YYDKDF (reference sequence). The CDR3 is CATSRDPGRWFYGYTF. As DNA, the CDR3 is TGTGCCACCAGCAGAGATCCGGGACGCTGGTTCTATGGCTACACCTTC.

The chain couples TRBV29-1 to TRBJ2-1; a possible D gene is TRBD2 (6 bases). CDR1 and CDR2 from the germline V gene are SQVTM and ANQGSEA. V shed 1 base and J shed 3 bases, with 16 bases lying between them. The CDR3 is made up of 16 amino acids. In nucleotides, the CDR3 is TGCAGCGTTGAAGGAGGGGCGGGGTTATACTACAATGAGCAGTTCTTC. It codes for CSVEGGAGLYYNEQFF.

This clonotype was counted at least ten times. The V call is TRBV20-1, the J call TRBJ2-1; 12 nucleotides align to TRBD2. J was trimmed by 3 bases and V by 6 bases; bases with no gene match: 3. CDR1 and CDR2 from the germline V gene are DFQATT and SNEGSKA (reference sequence). This CDR3 is built from 14 residues. The CDR3 coding sequence is TGCAGTGCCAGACTAGCGGGAGACTACAATGAGCAGTTCTTC. Translation gives CSARLAGDYNEQFF.

The gene calls are TRBV5-1 and TRBJ2-7, with 10 bases identical to TRBD1. V shed 3 bases, J shed 0 bases, and the junction held 15 bases outside the gene matches. CDR3 length: 19 residues. Per germline, CDR1 SGHRS and CDR2 YFSETQ. CDR3 amino acids: CASSWGRGQGPSFSYEQYF. DNA for the CDR3: TGCGCCAGCAGCTGGGGGAGGGGACAGGGGCCTTCTTTCTCCTACGAGCAGTACTTC.

This clonotype was found many times. The chain has TRBV20-1 and TRBJ2-4; D is uncertain. The CDR3 extends over 11 amino acids. V was clipped by 3 bases and J by 6 bases, with 6 bases between them. Germline V gives CDR1 DFQATT, CDR2 SNEGSKA (reference sequence). The CDR3 reads CSARKGNIQYF. The CDR3 coding sequence is TGCAGTGCTAGGAAAGGAAACATTCAGTACTTC.

There are many counts of this clonotype. The genes are TRBV28 and TRBJ1-6; TRBD1 might be the D (5 bases). This CDR3 has 15 amino acids. Germline assignment: CDR1 MDHEN and CDR2 SYDVKM. The germline V and J ends were trimmed by 3 bases and 7 bases, with 13 bases remaining between them. Here the CDR3 DNA reads TGTGCCAGCAGTTTTTCAGGGTGGGGAAATTCACCCCTCCACTTT. Encoded protein: CASSFSGWGNSPLHF.

V is TRBV5-1 and J is TRBJ2-3, with D unclear. V was cut by 4 bases and J by 0 bases, with 21 bases left in between. Germline values: CDR1 SGHRS, CDR2 YFSETQ. CDR3 size: 18 residues. In DNA form, the CDR3 reads TGCGCCAGCAGCCACCACACGAACAGTAGGATTAGCACAGATACGCAGTATTTT. This encodes CASSHHTNSRISTDTQYF.

The chain recombines TRBV20-1 with TRBJ2-1; TRBD2 aligns across 10 bases. Germline V gives CDR1 DFQATT, CDR2 SNEGSKA (reference sequence). The CDR3 has 15 residues. The V and J ends lost 3 bases and 6 bases, in that order; junction bases with no gene match: 8. The chain's CDR3 is CSARILAGRGNEQFF. The CDR3, as DNA: TGCAGTGCTAGGATACTAGCGGGAAGGGGCAATGAGCAGTTCTTC.

The rearrangement joins TRBV29-1 to TRBJ1-5; D might be TRBD1 (5 bases). Germline V gene sequence: CDR1 SQVTM, CDR2 ANQGSEA. CDR3 length equals 13 residues. V was clipped by 6 bases and J by 1 base, with 10 bases between them. The CDR3 spells CSVQWGSNQPQHF. For the CDR3, the DNA is TGCAGCGTGCAGTGGGGGAGCAATCAGCCCCAGCATTTT. The complete variable domain, with remaining parts taken from reference TRBV29-1 and TRBJ1-5, reads SAVISQKPSRDICQRGTSLTIQCQVDSQVTMMFWYRQQPGQSLTLIATANQGSEATYESGFVIDKFPISRPNLTFSTLTVSNMSPEDSSIYLCSVQWGSNQPQHFGDGTRLSIL.

The sample holds a few counts of this clonotype. The chain combines TRBV6-1 with TRBJ1-5; possibly TRBD1 for D (5 bases). The CDR3 has 13 amino acids. Deletions cut 6 bases from V and 4 bases from J, with 10 bases between. The germline V gene encodes CDR1 MNHNS and CDR2 SASEGT. DNA for the CDR3: TGTGCCAGCAGGGGGGTCCTAAATCAGCCCCAGCATTTT. The encoded protein is CASRGVLNQPQHF.

The CDR3 sequence: CASSNPRRGYEQYF. The DNA for the CDR3 is TGTGCCAGCAGCAACCCTCGGCGGGGCTACGAGCAGTACTTC. The chain joins TRBV13 to TRBJ2-7, with D possibly being TRBD2 (6 bases). Germline V gene lookup returns CDR1 PRHDT and CDR2 FYEKMQ (reference sequence). This CDR3 spans 14 amino acids. V gave up 5 bases and J gave up 3 bases, with 14 bases separating them.

Ten or more counts support this clonotype. The chain recombines TRBV15 with TRBJ2-6; a possible D gene is TRBD1 (5 bases). CDR1 and CDR2 from the germline V gene are LNHNV and YYDKDF (reference sequence). CDR3 size: 14 residues. Trimming stripped 4 bases from V and 1 base from J, with 5 bases between. CDR3 nucleotide sequence: TGTGCCACCAGCACAGGGTCTGGGGCCAACGTCCTGACTTTC. Translated: CATSTGSGANVLTF. The entire variable domain, with the rest obtained from reference TRBV15 and TRBJ2-6, is as follows: DAMVIQNPRYQVTQFGKPVTLSCSQTLNHNVMYWYQQKSSQAPKLLFHYYDKDFNNEADTPDNFQSRRPNTSFCFLDIRSPGLGDTAMYLCATSTGSGANVLTFGAGSRLTVL.

This clonotype was seen a few times. The rearrangement joins TRBV12-3 or TRBV12-4 to TRBJ1-1; 9 bases are a match to TRBD1. V lost 3 bases to trimming and J lost 0 bases; unmatched junction nucleotides: 2. CDR3 length: 15 amino acids. The CDR3 reads CASSFDRGLNTEAFF. The DNA of the CDR3 is TGTGCCAGCAGTTTTGACAGGGGGTTGAACACTGAAGCTTTCTTT.

The table lists this clonotype with many counts. The rearrangement links TRBV4-1 to TRBJ2-1; 8 bases map to TRBD2. CDR3 size: 16 residues. V shed 0 bases and J 8 bases; nucleotides not matched to a gene: 9. From germline, CDR1 is MGHRA and CDR2 YSYEKL. This CDR3 is CASSQEGTRRHDEQFF. CDR3 coding DNA: TGCGCCAGCAGCCAAGAAGGGACTAGAAGGCACGATGAGCAGTTCTTC.

This clonotype was picked up many times. The chain recombines TRBV20-1 with TRBJ2-7, with D unclear. Germline CDR1 DFQATT, CDR2 SNEGSKA (reference sequence). Trimming stripped 6 bases from V and 0 bases from J, with 9 bases between. The CDR3 contains 12 residues. The CDR3 coding sequence is TGCAGTGCGAGGCGGAGCTCCTACGAGCAGTACTTC. It translates to CSARRSSYEQYF.

This clonotype was counted at least ten times. The V call is TRBV20-1, the J call TRBJ2-6; perhaps TRBD1 as D (6 bases). The CDR3 covers 15 residues. Per the germline V gene, CDR1 is DFQATT and CDR2 is SNEGSKA (reference sequence). The V end was cut by 6 bases, the J end by 0 bases, with 12 bases between. CDR3 in DNA: TGCAGTGCCCCCGGACAGTTCTCTGGGGCCAACGTCCTGACTTTC. It specifies CSAPGQFSGANVLTF.